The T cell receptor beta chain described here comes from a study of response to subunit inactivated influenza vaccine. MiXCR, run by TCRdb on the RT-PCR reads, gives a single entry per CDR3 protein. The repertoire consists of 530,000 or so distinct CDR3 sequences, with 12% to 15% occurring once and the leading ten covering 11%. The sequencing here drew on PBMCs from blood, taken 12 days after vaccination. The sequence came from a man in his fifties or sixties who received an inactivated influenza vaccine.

The CDR3 DNA reads as TGTGCCAGCAGCGAGGGTTATGGGGGAAACACCATATATTTT. This sequence encodes CASSEGYGGNTIYF. This rearrangement joins TRBV7-2 to TRBJ1-3; D ambiguous. V lost 5 bases to trimming and J lost 4 bases, with 12 bases between them. CDR1 and CDR2 (germline): SGHTA, FQGNSA. This CDR3 spans 14 amino acids.